The entry that follows covers one T cell receptor (beta chain) sequence. The sample originates from a study of blood T cell repertoires in COVID-19. Looking at the study overall: Acute and convalescent COVID-19 samples came from the United States, Italy and Spain.

TCRdb keeps only in-frame clones here, not all; method: immunoSEQ multiplex PCR. The sample contains approximately 210,000 clones, about 76% of which appear only once. Which cohort a participant joined came from the clinical history participants gave. From germline, CDR1 is SGHRS and CDR2 YFSETQ. The CDR3 is 17 residues long. Trimming at V came to 0 bases and at J to 0 bases, leaving 5 bases not matched to a gene. V and J are TRBV5-1 and TRBJ2-2; 7 positions agree with TRBD2. The sample consisted of PBMCs or T cells enriched from blood (not recorded which). This clonotype was obtained from a woman aged 45 to 65 with acute COVID-19. CDR3 sequence reads: CASSLVELASNTGELFF. The CDR3 coding sequence is TGCGCCAGCAGCTTGGTAGAACTAGCGTCGAACACCGGGGAGCTGTTTTTT.